Following are 13 T cell receptor beta chains from one sample sequenced in a study of cytomegalovirus exposure and HLA in healthy donors. Libraries were prepared by immunoSEQ multiplex PCR; TCRdb keeps only in-frame clonotypes and omits some of them. The sample has about 140,000 clones, approximately 86% seen once; the top ten hold approximately 8%. The specimen sequenced was PBMCs. The receptors stem from a woman aged 18-29 years in good health and CMV-seropositive.

The chain uses TRBV19 and TRBJ1-5; 8 nucleotides match TRBD1. V lost 5 bases to trimming and J lost 2 bases; unmatched junction nucleotides: 8. The CDR3 consists of 16 residues. Per germline, CDR1 LNHDA and CDR2 SQIVND (reference sequence). The CDR3 DNA is TGTGCCAGTAGTTCCCAGGGGGCAAAGGGCAATCAGCCCCAGCATTTT. Amino acid sequence: CASSSQGAKGNQPQHF. Supplemented by reference TRBV19 and TRBJ1-5, the full variable domain reads DGGITQSPKYLFRKEGQNVTLSCEQNLNHDAMYWYRQDPGQGLRLIYYSQIVNDFQKGDIAEGYSVSREKKESFPLTVTSAQKNPTAFYLCASSSQGAKGNQPQHFGDGTRLSIL.

This clone was observed a few times. The V gene is TRBV4-2, the J gene TRBJ2-2; D remains unclear. Germline CDR1 LGHNA, CDR2 YNFKEQ. Deletions cut 7 bases from V and 5 bases from J, with 8 bases between. The CDR3 sequence is 12 residues long. CDR3 coding DNA: TGTGCCAGCACCCCCCCAACCGGGGAGCTGTTTTTT. It is translated as CASTPPTGELFF.

The rearrangement uses TRBV19 and TRBJ2-7; tentatively, D is TRBD1 (6 bases). The CDR3 contains 15 residues. Germline V gene lookup returns CDR1 LNHDA and CDR2 SQIVND (reference sequence). Trimming removed 0 bases from V and 2 bases from J, with 11 bases in between. The CDR3 coding sequence is TGTGCCAGTAGTATAGATCTGCAGGGGCCCTACGAGCAGTACTTC. It codes for CASSIDLQGPYEQYF.

This sequence joins TRBV25-1 and TRBJ2-5, with D unclear. V was clipped by 7 bases and J by 3 bases, with 3 bases between them. Looked up from germline, CDR1 is MGHDK and CDR2 is SYGVNS. This CDR3 spans 10 amino acids. The CDR3: CASTEETQYF. CDR3 coding DNA: TGTGCCAGCACCGAAGAGACCCAGTACTTC. Complete variable domain (other parts from reference TRBV25-1 and TRBJ2-5): EADIYQTPRYLVIGTGKKITLECSQTMGHDKMYWYQQDPGMELHLIHYSYGVNSTEKGDLSSESTVSRIRTEHFPLTLESARPSHTSQYLCASTEETQYFGPGTRLLVL.

This clone appeared a single time. The CDR3 here is CASTVTDRNYGYTF. In DNA form, the CDR3 reads TGTGCCAGCACAGTGACGGACAGGAACTATGGCTACACCTTC. The chain uses TRBV6-1 and TRBJ1-2, with 7 bases that match TRBD1. Germline assignment: CDR1 MNHNS and CDR2 SASEGT. V lost 7 bases to trimming and J lost 2 bases; unmatched junction nucleotides: 7. The CDR3 sequence is 14 residues long.

The CDR3 DNA reads TGTGCCAGCAGCGAACAGGAGAATGGCTATGGCTACACCTTC. This translates into CASSEQENGYGYTF. This chain connects TRBV7-9 to TRBJ1-2; the D gene is possibly TRBD1 (5 bases). Between the trimmed V and J ends, which lost 5 bases and 4 bases, there was a span of 14 bases. CDR1 and CDR2 (germline): SEHNR, FQNEAQ (reference sequence). The CDR3 is 14 residues long.

This chain links TRBV28 with TRBJ2-5; D unresolved. CDR3 length equals 13 residues. CDR1 is MDHEN, CDR2 SYDVKM, per germline. Trimming pared 2 bases from V and 5 bases from J, leaving 9 bases between. The CDR3 sequence is CASSLGGPETQYF. CDR3 sequence (DNA): TGTGCCAGCAGTTTAGGTGGGCCCGAGACCCAGTACTTC.

V is TRBV27 and J is TRBJ2-2; 7 bases match TRBD2. V lost 2 bases and J lost 4; bases outside the gene matches: 7. CDR3 length: 16 residues. Germline V gene lookup returns CDR1 MNHEY and CDR2 SMNVEV (reference sequence). The CDR3, as DNA: TGTGCCAGCAGTTTACGGTGGGGGGGTGGCACCGGGGAGCTGTTTTTT. Residues: CASSLRWGGGTGELFF.

The chain joins TRBV6-1 to TRBJ2-5; 7 bases line up with TRBD1. The germline gives CDR1 MNHNS, CDR2 SASEGT. This CDR3 spans 14 amino acids. The junction had 9 bases not matched to a gene; V was cut back by 6 bases and J by 5 bases. CDR3 coding DNA: TGTGCCAGCAGGAGAACAGGGGATTTGGAGACCCAGTACTTC. Translation gives CASRRTGDLETQYF.

This chain links TRBV7-2 with TRBJ2-3; D unclear. CDR3 length: 12 amino acids. Germline V CDR1 and CDR2: SGHTA, FQGNSA. V was shortened by 6 bases and J by 4 bases, with 8 bases between the two germline ends. The CDR3 DNA reads TGTGCCAGCAGTCGTAATCCAGATACGCAGTATTTT. It encodes CASSRNPDTQYF.

V usage is TRBV28 and J usage is TRBJ1-2, with D maybe TRBD1 (5 bases). The germline V and J ends were trimmed by 8 bases and 4 bases, with 20 bases remaining between them. The CDR3 length is 15 residues. The germline CDR1 and CDR2 sequences are MDHEN and SYDVKM. CDR3 nucleotides: TGTGCCAGCTTCCCAGGGTTTTGGTTGGGCTATGGCTACACCTTC. It yields the protein CASFPGFWLGYGYTF.

The chain employs TRBV4-2 and TRBJ2-3; 11 bases agree with TRBD2. Trimming at V came to 0 bases and at J to 5 bases, leaving 10 bases not matched to a gene. The CDR3 spans 18 residues. CDR1 is LGHNA, CDR2 YNFKEQ, per germline. The CDR3 region is CASSQDPHSGRERDTQYF. In DNA, the CDR3 is TGTGCCAGCAGCCAAGACCCCCATAGCGGGAGGGAGAGAGATACGCAGTATTTT.

A single count supports this clone. The gene calls are TRBV15 and TRBJ1-1; D is undetermined. This CDR3 is 13 amino acids long. Germline CDR1 and CDR2: LNHNV and YYDKDF (reference sequence). The V gene lost 1 base and the J gene lost 5 bases, with 8 bases spanning the gap. CDR3 amino acids: CATSRVGGTEAFF. The CDR3 DNA reads TGTGCCACCAGCAGAGTTGGCGGGACTGAAGCTTTCTTT.